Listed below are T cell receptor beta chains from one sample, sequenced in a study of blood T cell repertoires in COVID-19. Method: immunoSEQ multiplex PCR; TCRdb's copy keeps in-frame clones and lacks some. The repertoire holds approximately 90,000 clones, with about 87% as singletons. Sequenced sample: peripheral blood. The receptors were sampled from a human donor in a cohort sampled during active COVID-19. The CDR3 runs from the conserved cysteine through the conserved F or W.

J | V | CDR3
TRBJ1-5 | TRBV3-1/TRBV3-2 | CASSQDATGNQPQHF
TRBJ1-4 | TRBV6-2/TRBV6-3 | CASSYSFSRQEEKLFF
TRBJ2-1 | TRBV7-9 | CASSLPRGVPDEQFF
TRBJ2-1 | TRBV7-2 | CASSLQGAGVYNEQFF
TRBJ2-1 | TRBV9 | CASSSPGQLYNEQFF
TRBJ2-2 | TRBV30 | CAWSVGRGRLFF
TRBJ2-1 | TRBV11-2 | CASITGTGGSGEQFF
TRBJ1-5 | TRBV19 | CASSMDRGGQPQHF
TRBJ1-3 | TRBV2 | CASSQQLSGNTIYF
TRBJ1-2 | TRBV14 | CASSQEWRDLGLVSYTF
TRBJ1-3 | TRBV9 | CASSVQDIGNTIYF
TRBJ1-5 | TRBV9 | CASSATGGHQPQHF
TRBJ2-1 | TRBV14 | CASSQILARDNEQFF
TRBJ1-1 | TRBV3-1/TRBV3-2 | CASSLMKREMNTEAFF
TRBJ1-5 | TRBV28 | CASSLGGDQPQHF
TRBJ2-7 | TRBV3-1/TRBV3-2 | CASSQADRGDYEQYF
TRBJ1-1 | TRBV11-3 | CASSPEGGVMTEAFF
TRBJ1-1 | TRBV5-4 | CASSLYPGGDTEAFF
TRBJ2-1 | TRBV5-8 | CASSVTSGGYSYNEQFF
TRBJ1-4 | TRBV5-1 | CASSPGRGRNEKLFF
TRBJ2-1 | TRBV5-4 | CASSYPGDGEQFF
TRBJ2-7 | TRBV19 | CASSIRVRWEGQNYEQYF
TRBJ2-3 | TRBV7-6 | CASSLAGVTRPDTQYF
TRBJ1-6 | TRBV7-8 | CASSPPRGQGDPPLHF
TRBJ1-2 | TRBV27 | CASSLGGDYTF
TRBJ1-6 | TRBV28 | CASSLLTGGRSPLHF
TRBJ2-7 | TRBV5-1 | CASSHGIVSTGRDQRVRYEQYF
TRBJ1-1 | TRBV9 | CASSGETGNTEAFF